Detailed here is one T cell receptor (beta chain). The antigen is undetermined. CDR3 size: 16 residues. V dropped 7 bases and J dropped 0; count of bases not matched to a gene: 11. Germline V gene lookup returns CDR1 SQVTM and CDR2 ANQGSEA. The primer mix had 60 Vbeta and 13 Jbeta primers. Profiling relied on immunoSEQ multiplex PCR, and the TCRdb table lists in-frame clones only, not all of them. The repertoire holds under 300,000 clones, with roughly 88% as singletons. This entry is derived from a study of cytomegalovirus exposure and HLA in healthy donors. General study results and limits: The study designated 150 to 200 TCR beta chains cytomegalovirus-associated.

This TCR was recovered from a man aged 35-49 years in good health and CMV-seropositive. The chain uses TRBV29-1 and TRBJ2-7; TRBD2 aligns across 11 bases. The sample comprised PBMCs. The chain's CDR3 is CSGAGVAGGSSYEQYF. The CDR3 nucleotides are TGCAGCGGAGCTGGGGTAGCGGGAGGGAGCTCCTACGAGCAGTACTTC.